A single sample gave rise to the 7 T cell receptor beta chains below, sequenced in a study of regulatory T cells in long-lasting Graves disease. Through Arm-PCR of CDR3 regions and iRepertoire HTBI primers, TCR beta libraries were built. Each CDR3 protein gets one entry after TCRdb re-called the multiplex PCR reads with MiXCR. This table has approximately 540,000 distinct CDR3 sequences, approximately 12% appearing once. Time point noted: newly diagnosed GD, antithyroid drugs for less than 3 months. Extracted RNA from PBMCs served as the source of the TCR library. In addition, the sample was reused for a study of T cells in Graves' hyperthyroidism and ophthalmopathy.

The sample here was peripheral blood mononuclear cells (PBMCs), taken at new diagnosis, from a patient treated with antithyroid drugs. These receptors were taken from a woman under 40 with Graves disease.

This clonotype has more than one count but fewer than ten. The chain employs TRBV6-5 and TRBJ1-1; D is ambiguous. This CDR3 comprises 14 residues. Trimming took off 2 bases at V and 4 bases at J, with 11 bases between the two ends. CDR1 MNHEY and CDR2 SVGAGI come from the germline V gene. In DNA form, the CDR3 reads TGTGCCAGCAGTTACGCTTCCGGAGGCACTGAAGCTTTCTTT. This encodes CASSYASGGTEAFF.

This clonotype came up many times. The genes are TRBV2 and TRBJ2-5, with D unclear. CDR1 is SNHLY, CDR2 FYNNEI, per germline. The CDR3 loop spans 14 amino acids. Trimming removed 7 bases from V and 4 bases from J, with 16 bases in between. The CDR3 is CASNPTGGRETQYF. The CDR3 coding sequence is TGTGCCAGCAACCCTACGGGTGGACGAGAGACCCAGTACTTC.

This clonotype appeared a few times. This chain joins TRBV7-9 and TRBJ2-5; D call uncertain. CDR3 length: 14 residues. Germline lookup yields CDR1 SEHNR and CDR2 FQNEAQ (reference sequence). V was trimmed by 4 bases and J by 1 base, leaving 10 bases between them. The CDR3 loop reads CASSSKSSQETQYF. CDR3 nucleotide sequence: TGTGCCAGCAGCTCAAAGAGCTCCCAAGAGACCCAGTACTTC.

This clonotype was picked up many times. The chain employs TRBV27 and TRBJ1-6; 8 positions agree with TRBD1. Germline lookup yields CDR1 MNHEY and CDR2 SMNVEV (reference sequence). The V segment lost 6 bases and the J segment 9 bases; nucleotides outside the gene matches: 4. This CDR3 has 13 residues. CDR3 bases: TGTGCCAGCAGGAGCAGGGGGCGTTCACCCCTCCACTTT. Translating it yields CASRSRGRSPLHF.

The V call is TRBV9, the J call TRBJ2-1; no definite D call. This CDR3 region has 15 residues. The V end was cut by 4 bases, the J end by 0 bases, with 11 bases between. The germline CDR1 and CDR2 sequences are SGDLS and YYNGEE. This CDR3 is CASSPVAGSYNEQFF. In DNA form, the CDR3 reads TGTGCCAGCAGCCCAGTCGCAGGCTCCTACAATGAGCAGTTCTTC.

This clonotype was counted ten times or more. The chain couples TRBV19 to TRBJ1-3; D is perhaps TRBD1 (5 bases). The CDR3 has 15 amino acids. V lost 10 bases and J 9 bases, leaving 25 bases between the germline ends. Germline CDR1 reads LNHDA; CDR2 reads SQIVND (reference sequence). CDR3 coding DNA: TGTGCCACCAAATCCCAGATAGTTGGTGGGGGCACCATATATTTT. Translating it yields CATKSQIVGGGTIYF.

The chain combines TRBV6-2 or TRBV6-3 with TRBJ2-7; D remains unclear. CDR3 length: 14 amino acids. Looked up from germline, CDR1 is MNHEY and CDR2 is SVGEGT. The germline V and J ends were trimmed by 5 bases and 0 bases, with 11 bases remaining between them. CDR3 in amino acids: CASSEDRFSYEQYF. CDR3 DNA: TGTGCCAGCAGTGAGGACCGGTTCTCCTACGAGCAGTACTTC.